This note documents a single T cell receptor beta chain sequence. Assay used: immunoSEQ multiplex PCR; TCRdb lists only in-frame clones, some missing. Seen here are 180,000 or so clones, about 88% observed once, and the top ten hold 7% to 8%. This sample was taken from a study of blood T cell repertoires in COVID-19. Study context: COVID-19 samples from acute and convalescent phases originated in the United States, Italy and Spain.

This TCR derives from a woman aged 80 or older in a cohort sampled during active or convalescent COVID-19. The sample consisted of peripheral blood.

This chain's CDR3 is CASSTGQGFYEQYF. The DNA for the CDR3 is TGTGCCAGCAGCACGGGACAGGGATTCTACGAGCAGTACTTC. V is TRBV7-9 and J is TRBJ2-7, with 9 nucleotides matching TRBD1. V was clipped by 5 bases and J by 3 bases; unmatched bases: 5. The CDR3 has 14 amino acids. The germline V gene has CDR1 SEHNR and CDR2 FQNEAQ (reference sequence). Supplemented by reference TRBV7-9 and TRBJ2-7, the full variable domain reads DTGVSQNPRHKITKRGQNVTFRCDPISEHNRLYWYRQTLGQGPEFLTYFQNEAQLEKSRLLSDRFSAERPKGSFSTLEIQRTEQGDSAMYLCASSTGQGFYEQYFGPGTRLTVT.